Listed below are T cell receptor beta chains from one sample, sequenced in a study of neurological immune-mediated disorders. TCRdb re-analysed the 5' RACE reads in MiXCR, keeping a single row per CDR3 protein. The table records fewer than 35,000 distinct CDR3 sequences, about a sixth of them present only once. The sample taken for sequencing was CD4+ T cells from blood. These receptors all come from a female donor with HTLV-1-associated myelopathy (HAM/TSP). Each CDR3 is given with its conserved first and last residue. A D gene is named only where the DNA matches it firmly. A clone size is listed for some rows: how often the clone was seen (once, few, many), or a class if it is expanded.

>TRBJ2-2|many|-|TRBV12-3/TRBV12-4
TGTGCCAGCAGTTTAGTCAGCGGACGGAACACCGGGGAGCTGTTTTTT
CASSLVSGRNTGELFF
>TRBJ2-1|many|TRBD2|TRBV29-1
TGCAGCGTTGGGCGGGGGGGGAATGAGCAGTTCTTC
CSVGRGGNEQFF
>TRBJ2-5|medium-sized|TRBD2|TRBV5-1
TGCGCCAGCAGCCTGGGGACTAGCGGGGGGAATCCCCAAGAGACCCAGTACTTC
CASSLGTSGGNPQETQYF
>TRBJ1-2|-|-|TRBV5-1
TGCGCCAGCAGCGACCTCAGCAGGGGATCTGGCTACACCTTC
CASSDLSRGSGYTF
>TRBJ1-5|many|-|TRBV29-1
TGCAGCGTTGGGGATAGCAATCAGCCCCAGCATTTT
CSVGDSNQPQHF
>TRBJ2-5|many|-|TRBV3-1
TGTGCCAGCAGCCTCCGTGGGGCGGGACAAGAGACCCAGTACTTC
CASSLRGAGQETQYF
>TRBJ2-7|-|-|TRBV14
TGTGCCAGCATCCTGCCCGGGTCAGGGTCCTACGAGCAGTACTTC
CASILPGSGSYEQYF
>TRBJ1-6|-|TRBD1|TRBV28
TGTGCCAGCAGTCTGGGGACAGCCGTGATTTCACCCCTCCACTTT
CASSLGTAVISPLHF
>TRBJ2-1|many|-|TRBV24-1
TGTGCCACCAGTGATTTAGCGACAGGCGACTACAATGAGCAGTTCTTC
CATSDLATGDYNEQFF
>TRBJ1-2|many|-|TRBV20-1
TGCAGTGCTAGTCGCGAGGACATTAACTATGGCTACACCTTC
CSASREDINYGYTF
>TRBJ2-7|-|-|TRBV15
TGTGCCACCAGCAGAGTTTCGGACGAGCAGTACTTC
CATSRVSDEQYF
>TRBJ2-5|many|-|TRBV9
TGTGCCAGCAGCGCTCGACCGGCCTCGGAGACCCAGTACTTC
CASSARPASETQYF
>TRBJ2-3|many|-|TRBV7-3
TGTGCCCGCACCGGGACCGTCAGCTTGGATACGCAGTATTTT
CARTGTVSLDTQYF
>TRBJ2-6|many|-|TRBV20-1
TGCAGTGCTAGAACGACAGTTGGGGCCAACGTCCTGACTTTC
CSARTTVGANVLTF
>TRBJ2-5|many|-|TRBV29-1
TGCAGCGTTGCGAAAGGGGGCGGGGGAGCGGGAGAGACCCAGTACTTC
CSVAKGGGGAGETQYF
>TRBJ2-7|many|TRBD1|TRBV5-6
TGTGCCAGCAGCTTGGCAGGACAGGGCTACGAGCAGTACTTC
CASSLAGQGYEQYF
>TRBJ1-2|many|-|TRBV29-1
TGCAGCGTTCCTGACCTGGGGTATGGCTACACCTTC
CSVPDLGYGYTF
>TRBJ2-7|many|-|TRBV20-1
TGCAGTGCTTTGGACTCGGACGAGCAGTACTTC
CSALDSDEQYF
>TRBJ2-2|many|-|TRBV20-1
TGCAGTGCTCGGGGGGCAGCGAGCACCGGGGAGCTGTTTTTT
CSARGAASTGELFF
>TRBJ2-3|many|-|TRBV28
TGTGCCAGCATAACGGGTGATAATACGCAGTATTTT
CASITGDNTQYF
>TRBJ2-5|many|-|TRBV29-1
TGCAGCGTTGAAGGGTCTGAGACCCAGTACTTC
CSVEGSETQYF
>TRBJ2-1|many|-|TRBV9
TGTGCCAGCAGCCGCCCGGGCTCCTACAATGAGCAGTTCTTC
CASSRPGSYNEQFF
>TRBJ2-3|many|-|TRBV7-9
TGTGCCAGCAGCAGGACAGGCACAGATACGCAGTATTTT
CASSRTGTDTQYF
>TRBJ1-3|many|-|TRBV20-1
TGCAGTGCCAGGGGTTCTGGAAACACCATATATTTT
CSARGSGNTIYF
>TRBJ2-7|many|TRBD2|TRBV20-1
TGCAGTGCTTCGCCGGGACTAGCGGCCTACGAGCAGTACTTC
CSASPGLAAYEQYF
>TRBJ2-5|many|TRBD2|TRBV5-1
TGCGCCAGCACCGCTAGCGGGGCGTACCAAGAGACCCAGTACTTC
CASTASGAYQETQYF
>TRBJ1-1|-|-|TRBV12-3/TRBV12-4
TGTGCCAGCAGTCCACTCGGTCGCGGCACTGAAGCTTTCTTT
CASSPLGRGTEAFF
>TRBJ2-5|medium-sized|TRBD2|TRBV20-1
TGCAGTGTTACGACTAGCGGGGGTCTTAGGGAGACCCAGTACTTC
CSVTTSGGLRETQYF
>TRBJ2-5|-|TRBD2|TRBV25-1
TGTGCAAGCAGTGAATTGCGGGAGGGCCGCAAGGAGGCCCAGTACTTC
CASSELREGRKEAQYF
>TRBJ2-5|many|-|TRBV13
TGTGCCAGCAGCCGCCGAGCGGGTCAAGAGACCCAGTACTTC
CASSRRAGQETQYF
>TRBJ2-5|-|TRBD1|TRBV5-1
TGCGCCAGCAGCCTATCGGGTGGGACAGGTCAAGAGACCCAGTACTTC
CASSLSGGTGQETQYF
>TRBJ2-5|many|TRBD2|TRBV29-1
TGCAGCGCTGGGACTAGCGGGGGGGCAGAGACCCAGTACTTC
CSAGTSGGAETQYF
>TRBJ2-4|many|TRBD1|TRBV6-1
TGTGCCAGCAGTGCTCCGGGACAGAAAAACATTCAGTACTTC
CASSAPGQKNIQYF
>TRBJ1-1|many|-|TRBV5-6
TGTGCCAGCAGCCCAGGGGTGAACACTGAAGCTTTCTTT
CASSPGVNTEAFF
>TRBJ1-5|many|-|TRBV18
TGTGCCAGCTCACCAATGCGACAAGGAAATCAGCCCCAGCATTTT
CASSPMRQGNQPQHF
>TRBJ2-1|many|TRBD2|TRBV20-1
TGCAGTTACCTTAGCGGGAGGGGCTACAATGAGCAGTTCTTC
CSYLSGRGYNEQFF
>TRBJ1-6|many|TRBD1|TRBV5-1
TGCGCCAGCAGCTTGGAAGGGACAGGGGATTCACCCCTCCACTTT
CASSLEGTGDSPLHF
>TRBJ2-3|once|-|TRBV20-1
TGCAGTGCTAGTCCAACCATGATGACTAGGATCGCGCAGTATTTT
CSASPTMMTRIAQYF
>TRBJ2-7|many|TRBD2|TRBV11-3
TGTGCCAGCAGCTTCCGGACTAGCGGGAGTCCCTCCGGGTCCTACGAGCAGTACTTC
CASSFRTSGSPSGSYEQYF
>TRBJ2-7|many|-|TRBV5-1
TGCGCCAGCAGCGGGAGTAATTACGAGCAGTACTTC
CASSGSNYEQYF
>TRBJ2-3|many|TRBD1|TRBV20-1
TGCAGTGCCCTAGGGGGACAGGGGCGGGCTTATACGCAGTATTTT
CSALGGQGRAYTQYF
>TRBJ2-7|few|-|TRBV7-2
TGTGCCAGCAGCTTAGCGGCGGGTAAACCCTACGAGCAGTACTTC
CASSLAAGKPYEQYF
>TRBJ2-3|many|-|TRBV27
TGTGCCAGCAGCCCCCTTGGGGGGGGGCCAGATACGCAGTATTTT
CASSPLGGGPDTQYF
>TRBJ2-1|many|TRBD2|TRBV19
TGTGCCAGTAGGAGACTAGCGGGAGTGGATGAGCAGTTCTTC
CASRRLAGVDEQFF
>TRBJ2-1|many|TRBD2|TRBV14
TGTGCCAGCAGCCGACTAGCGGGAGGGAACTACAATGAGCAGTTCTTC
CASSRLAGGNYNEQFF
>TRBJ2-7|many|-|TRBV20-1
TGCAGTGCGAGAGGGGGCGGCGGGGGTTCCTACGAGCAGTACTTC
CSARGGGGGSYEQYF